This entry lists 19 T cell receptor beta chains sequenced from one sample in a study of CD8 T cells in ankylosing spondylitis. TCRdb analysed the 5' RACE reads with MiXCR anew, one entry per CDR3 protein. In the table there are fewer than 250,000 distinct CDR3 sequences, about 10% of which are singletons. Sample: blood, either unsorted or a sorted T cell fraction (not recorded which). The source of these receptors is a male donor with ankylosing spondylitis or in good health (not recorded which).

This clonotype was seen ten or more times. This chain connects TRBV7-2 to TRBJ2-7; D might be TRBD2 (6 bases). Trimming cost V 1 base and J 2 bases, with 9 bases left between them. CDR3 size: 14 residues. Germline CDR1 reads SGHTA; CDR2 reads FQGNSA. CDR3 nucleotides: TGTGCCAGCAGCTTAGGTGGGGGGACCTACGAGCAGTACTTC. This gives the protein CASSLGGGTYEQYF.

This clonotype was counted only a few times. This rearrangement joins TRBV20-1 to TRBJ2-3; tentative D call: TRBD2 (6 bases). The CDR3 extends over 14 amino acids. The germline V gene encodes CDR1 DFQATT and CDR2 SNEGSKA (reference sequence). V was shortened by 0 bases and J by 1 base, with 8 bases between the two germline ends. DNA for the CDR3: TGCAGTGCTAGAGATACTAGCCGCACAGATACGCAGTATTTT. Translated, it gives CSARDTSRTDTQYF.

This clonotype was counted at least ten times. This CDR3 reads CASSQDSWAPGYTF. CDR3 DNA: TGTGCCAGCAGCCAAGATAGTTGGGCTCCGGGATACACCTTC. This chain connects TRBV4-2 to TRBJ1-2; the D is unclear. This CDR3 has 14 residues. Germline loops: CDR1 LGHNA, CDR2 YNFKEQ. Trimming removed 0 bases at V and 11 bases at J, with 16 bases between.

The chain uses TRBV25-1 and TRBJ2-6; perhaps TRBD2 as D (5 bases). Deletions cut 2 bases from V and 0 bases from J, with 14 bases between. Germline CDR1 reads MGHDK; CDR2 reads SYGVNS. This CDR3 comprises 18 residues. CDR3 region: CASSEGKRLSSGANVLTF. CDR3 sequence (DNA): TGTGCCAGCAGTGAAGGGAAGCGGCTAAGCTCTGGGGCCAACGTCCTGACTTTC.

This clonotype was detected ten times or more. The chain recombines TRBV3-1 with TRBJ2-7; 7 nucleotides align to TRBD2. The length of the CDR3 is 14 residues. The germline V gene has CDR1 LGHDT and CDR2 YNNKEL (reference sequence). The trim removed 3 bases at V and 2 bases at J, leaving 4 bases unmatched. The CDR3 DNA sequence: TGTGCCAGCAGCCAGGGAGGGAAGCCCTACGAGCAGTACTTC. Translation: CASSQGGKPYEQYF.

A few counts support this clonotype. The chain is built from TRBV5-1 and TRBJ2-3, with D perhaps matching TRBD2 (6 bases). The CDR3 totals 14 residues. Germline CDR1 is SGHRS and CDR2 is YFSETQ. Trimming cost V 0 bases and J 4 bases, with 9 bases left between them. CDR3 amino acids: CASSLDWGADTQYF. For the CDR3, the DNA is TGCGCCAGCAGCTTGGATTGGGGGGCAGATACGCAGTATTTT.

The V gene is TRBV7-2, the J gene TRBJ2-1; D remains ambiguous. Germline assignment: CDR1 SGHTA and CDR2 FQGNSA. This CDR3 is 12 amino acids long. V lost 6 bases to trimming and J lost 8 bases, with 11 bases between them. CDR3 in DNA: TGTGCCAGCAGGCTCAGTCTCGATGAGCAGTTCTTC. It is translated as CASRLSLDEQFF.

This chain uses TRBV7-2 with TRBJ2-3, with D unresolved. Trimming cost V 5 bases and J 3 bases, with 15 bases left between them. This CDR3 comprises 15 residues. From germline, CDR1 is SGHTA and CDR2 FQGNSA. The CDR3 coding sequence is TGTGCCAGCAGCGCCCCGGTAGACGTTACAGATACGCAGTATTTT. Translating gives CASSAPVDVTDTQYF.

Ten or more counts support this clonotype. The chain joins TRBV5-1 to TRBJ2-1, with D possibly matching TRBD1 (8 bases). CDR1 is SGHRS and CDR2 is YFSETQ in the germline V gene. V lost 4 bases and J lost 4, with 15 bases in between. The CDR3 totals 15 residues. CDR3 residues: CASSPTGEGYNEQFF. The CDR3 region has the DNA TGCGCCAGCAGCCCGACAGGGGAGGGGTACAATGAGCAGTTCTTC.

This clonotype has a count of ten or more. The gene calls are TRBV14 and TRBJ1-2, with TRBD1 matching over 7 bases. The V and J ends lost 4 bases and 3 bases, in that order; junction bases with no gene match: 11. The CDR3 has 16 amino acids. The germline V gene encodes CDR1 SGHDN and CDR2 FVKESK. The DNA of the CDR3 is TGTGCCAGCAGCCTTCGAGGGGACAGCAAACACTATGGCTACACCTTC. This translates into CASSLRGDSKHYGYTF.

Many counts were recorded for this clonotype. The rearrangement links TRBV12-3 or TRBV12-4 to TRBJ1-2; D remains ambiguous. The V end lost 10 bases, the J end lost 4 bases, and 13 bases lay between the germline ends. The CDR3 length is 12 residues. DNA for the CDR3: TGTGCCATCGTAGACGGCGGCTATGGCTACACCTTC. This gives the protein CAIVDGGYGYTF.

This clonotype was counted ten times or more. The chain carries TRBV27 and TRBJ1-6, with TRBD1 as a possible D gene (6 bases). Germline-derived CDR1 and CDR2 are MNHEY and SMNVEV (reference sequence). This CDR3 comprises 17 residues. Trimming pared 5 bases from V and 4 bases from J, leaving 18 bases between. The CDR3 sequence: CASSIRTDSLYNSPLHF. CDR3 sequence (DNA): TGTGCCAGCAGTATCCGGACGGACAGCTTGTATAATTCACCCCTCCACTTT.

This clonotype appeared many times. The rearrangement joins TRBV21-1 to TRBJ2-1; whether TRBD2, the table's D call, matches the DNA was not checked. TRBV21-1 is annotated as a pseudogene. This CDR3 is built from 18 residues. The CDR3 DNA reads TGTGCCAGCAGCAAAGCTACAGAGCGGGGGGGCCCCTACAATGAGCAGTTCTTC. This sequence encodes CASSKATERGGPYNEQFF.

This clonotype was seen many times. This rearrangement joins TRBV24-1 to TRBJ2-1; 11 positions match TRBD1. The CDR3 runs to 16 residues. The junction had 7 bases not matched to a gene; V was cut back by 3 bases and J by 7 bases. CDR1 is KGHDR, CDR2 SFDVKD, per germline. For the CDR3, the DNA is TGTGCCACCAGTGATACAGGGACAGGGGGGGCAAATGAGCAGTTCTTC. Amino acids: CATSDTGTGGANEQFF.

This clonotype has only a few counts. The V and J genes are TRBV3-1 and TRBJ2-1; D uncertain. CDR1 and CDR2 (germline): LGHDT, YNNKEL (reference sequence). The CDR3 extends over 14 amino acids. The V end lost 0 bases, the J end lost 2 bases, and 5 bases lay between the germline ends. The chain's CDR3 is CASSQEAPYNEQFF. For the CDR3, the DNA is TGTGCCAGCAGCCAAGAGGCACCCTACAATGAGCAGTTCTTC.

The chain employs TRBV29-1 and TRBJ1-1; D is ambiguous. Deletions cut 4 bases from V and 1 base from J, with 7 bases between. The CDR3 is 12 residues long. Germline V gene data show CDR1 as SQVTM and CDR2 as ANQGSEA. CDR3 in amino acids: CSVGPGNTEAFF. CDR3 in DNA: TGCAGCGTTGGGCCGGGGAACACTGAAGCTTTCTTT.

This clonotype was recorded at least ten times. The CDR3 nucleotides are TGTGCCAGCAGGCCCCCCCTCCACTTT. It is translated as CASRPPLHF. The chain has TRBV2 and TRBJ1-6, with no clear D. Germline CDR1 and CDR2: SNHLY and FYNNEI. V gave up 6 bases and J gave up 13 bases, with 4 bases separating them. The CDR3 sequence is 9 residues long.

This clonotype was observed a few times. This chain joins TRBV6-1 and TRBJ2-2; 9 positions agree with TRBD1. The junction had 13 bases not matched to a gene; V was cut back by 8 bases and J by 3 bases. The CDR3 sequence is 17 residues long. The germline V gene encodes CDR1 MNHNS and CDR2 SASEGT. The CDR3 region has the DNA TGTGCCAGCTTACGGGGACAGGGAACTATTGACACCGGGGAGCTGTTTTTT. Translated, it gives CASLRGQGTIDTGELFF.

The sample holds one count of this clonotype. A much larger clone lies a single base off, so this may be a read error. The CDR3 loop is CTSSLGLTYEQFF. CDR3 in DNA: TGCACCAGCAGCTTAGGCTTAACGTATGAGCAGTTCTTC. The chain is built from TRBV5-1 and TRBJ2-1; D is ambiguous. CDR1 is SGHRS and CDR2 is YFSETQ in the germline V gene. The CDR3 has 13 residues.